This T cell receptor beta chain was retrieved from a study of cytomegalovirus exposure and HLA in healthy donors. Study-level results: In presence/absence analyses, roughly uniform sequencing depth across donors was assumed.

The PCR employed 60 Vbeta primers together with 13 Jbeta primers. Sequenced by immunoSEQ multiplex PCR; TCRdb stores in-frame clones only, minus some. The repertoire has roughly 150,000 clones, 60% to 85% of them found once; the top ten carry about 12%. CDR1 and CDR2 from the germline V gene are SNHLY and FYNNEI. The trim removed 3 bases at V and 3 bases at J, leaving 7 bases unmatched. There are 15 residues in the CDR3. Worth noting for this clone: Its antigen remains unknown.

This chain connects TRBV2 to TRBJ2-5; 7 nucleotides line up with TRBD2. The TCR was taken from a man in his forties in good health and CMV-seropositive. Sample: PBMCs. CDR3 nucleotides: TGTGCCAGCAGTGATCGGGGAGGGCCCGAAGAGACCCAGTACTTC. It codes for CASSDRGGPEETQYF.